This T cell receptor beta chain was observed in a study of shared clonotypes between healthy human individuals. Once extracted for a subset, genomic DNA was divided evenly among several immunoSEQ plates. Authors' processing steps: Quality scores were absent from the junction-only immunoSEQ sequences, so filtering differed. The protocol was immunoSEQ multiplex PCR, while the TCRdb copy is restricted to in-frame clones and leaves out a portion. The DNA was the basis for D and trimming; V, J and clone size are from that table. Among about 2,100,000 clones listed, 85% to 95% were seen once. A note on this clone: The target antigen is unknown.

V was pared by 4 bases and J by 8 bases, with 11 bases of the junction left unmatched. Germline V gene sequence: CDR1 MNHEY, CDR2 SVGAGI. The CDR3 spans 16 residues. CD45RO-negative, CCR7-selected cells formed the naive CD8 fraction, which excluded terminally differentiated effector memory CD45RA+ cells. Findings of the study overall: Collection of samples was limited to blood; tissue repertoires likely differ. Approximately 5% was the fraction of naive CD4 clonotypes found shared across several donors.

This chain uses TRBV6-5 with TRBJ2-2; 9 positions agree with TRBD2. The sequence came from a man aged 18-30 years in good health. Some clones in this sample may be carry-over from other donors' samples. Input material: naive CD8+ T cells from PBMCs. This chain's CDR3 is CASSLLAGELWGELFF. Written as DNA, the CDR3 is TGTGCCAGCAGTTTGTTAGCGGGAGAGTTATGGGGGGAGCTGTTTTTT.